This TCR beta chain derives from a study of cytomegalovirus exposure and HLA in healthy donors (dated by TCRdb to between 2016 and 2019). Notes on the research overall: According to an earlier analysis of several hundred of the donors, 200 million or so T cells yielded roughly 110 million unique TCR beta sequences and approximately 300 Gb of sequence data. An early release that covered about 600 HLA-typed donors contained approximately 290 gigabases of sequencing data and roughly 84 million unique TCR sequences. Of the roughly 400 genotyped donors, approximately 83% fell in the genetic ancestry cluster associated with self-reported Caucasian donors. The study was designed to test whether signatures of past pathogen exposure could be identified by cataloging public T cell receptors. Using immunosequencing, the study profiled T cell repertoires from about 620 subjects and related those repertoires to cytomegalovirus serostatus. In addition to the first cohort of approximately 650 subjects, a separate validation cohort of 130 or so different subjects was used. To predict cytomegalovirus infection status, the study brought together high-throughput TCR immunosequencing, statistical association of individual TCRs with disease status, and machine learning. A later analysis re-analyzed previously published TCR beta repertoires from hundreds of donors and added high-resolution HLA genotyping to study TCR occurrence patterns. In the later analysis, no new phenotypic data were used to find candidate immune exposures; instead, reliance was placed on TCR beta sequences and their occurrence across donors. To decide whether each TCR beta V gene segment behaved as functional or pseudogenic, an earlier analysis of some 580 of the donors relied on high-throughput TCR beta sequencing. Donor age, sex, ethnicity and CMV serostatus were compiled alongside the repertoire data. Genome-wide SNP genotypes for about 65% of the roughly 670 donors were used in a later genetic analysis, which treated that subset as a discovery cohort. All discovery cohort repertoires had been generated on a single sequencing platform. HLA typing covered class I and class II loci at four-digit resolution. The number of typed donors differed by locus: about 620-640 for A, B, C, DRB1 and DQB1; 500 to 550 for DQA1; 606 for DPA1; and roughly 450 for DPB1. Roughly five DR-DQ haplotypes were treated as single units for association and clustering because of strong linkage in the cohort. Among some 410 genotyped donors of the cohort, an average of approximately 200,000 unique TCR beta nucleotide sequences was sequenced per donor, of which about 19% were non-productive. The research as a whole found: A later analysis found that HLA-associated TCR beta chains were more clonally expanded and had lower generation probabilities than equally common non-associated chains. The classifier was reported to diagnose cytomegalovirus status with high specificity and sensitivity in both the original and validation cohorts. In a later analysis, the rate of TCR association differed among HLA loci, with DRB1 alleles having the most associated TCRs and HLA-C alleles having the fewest. Several of the top co-occurrence clusters appeared to be linked to parvovirus B19, influenza, CMV and Epstein-Barr virus, according to a later analysis. A cluster of highly shared sequence variants was judged likely to represent a technical artifact of the sequencing pipeline. Correlated functional status among segregating V segments might be attributable to linkage disequilibrium, but an unknown experimental factor could not be ruled out. Because HLA typing was unavailable for some donors at each locus, only the typed subset was used in association tests. A further reported finding was that TCR beta sequences accurately predicted the HLA-A and HLA-B alleles for most subjects in the first cohort. Most TCR sequences were seen in very few donors, while some public TCRs were found in many individuals. V-gene and J-gene trimming of TCR beta chains was associated with a missense DCLRE1C variant in a later genetic analysis, and the association was replicated in an independent cohort. Compared with the approximately 700-donor mean, donors in an Asian-associated ancestry cluster had fewer N-insertions in productive TCRs, according to a later genetic analysis. In vitro tests confirmed that a few of the cytomegalovirus-associated TCR beta chains recognize cytomegalovirus antigens. Presence/absence analyses assumed roughly uniform sequencing depth across donors, an assumption that may not hold. The study gave a list of over 150 TCR beta chains associated with cytomegalovirus. In this cohort, only TCR beta chains were sequenced, and detectable features were limited by the absence of alpha or paired-chain data. At a false discovery rate of 0.05, a later analysis linked about 16,000 TCR beta sequences to specific HLA alleles. In a later analysis, most CMV-associated TCR beta chains were found to appear HLA-restricted, with HLA associations seemingly driven largely by CMV exposure. Some IMGT-functional V segments, including TRBV6-2 and TRBV6-3, could not be distinguished by the 87-base-pair reads and were therefore excluded. For the cohort, immune exposure information was limited to CMV serostatus. Because counts were too low, 15 to 20 rarely observed V segments, including chromosome 9 orphons, were excluded from the earlier analysis of under 650 of the donors. Assigning TCR associations to individual alleles was difficult when HLA alleles, especially DR and DQ, strongly co-occurred. Broadly in line with IMGT annotations, most TCR beta V segments showed up in productive rearrangements about 87% or about 30% of the time in an earlier analysis of about 500 of the donors. It was suggested by the authors that the approach could potentially be generalized to other disease states and immunological phenotypes.

To note about this clone: The antigen it recognizes is unknown. Base quality data are lacking; no much larger clone is found one base away.

Library preparation was by the immunoSEQ multiplex PCR assay. A mixture of 60 forward primers for TCR Vbeta segments and 13 reverse primers for TCR Jbeta segments was used in the multiplex PCR. The CDR3 region of rearranged TCR beta genes was amplified from genomic DNA with a multiplex PCR assay. The amplified TCR beta libraries were sequenced on the Illumina HiSeq System as 87-base-pair reads. As for the original processing: Across the 670 or so repertoires, a later analysis counted tens of millions of unique TCR beta chains, roughly 11 million of which were shared by at least two donors. To remove PCR and sequencing errors, raw reads were error-corrected and collapsed into unique sequences using a nearest-neighbor algorithm that merged closely related sequences. Alignment of CDR3 sequences to IMGT reference sequences was used to assign V, D and J gene segments. For a sequence to be retained, a match of at least six nucleotides was required to both a V gene segment and a J gene segment. A rearrangement was called productive if the CDR3 had no stop codons and remained in frame with V and J, and every other rearrangement was called non-productive. Following IMGT convention, CDR3 was defined as the stretch from the second conserved V-encoded cysteine to the conserved J-encoded phenylalanine. The earlier analysis of 450 to 750 of the donors excluded any sequence lacking an unambiguous match to a single V gene segment. In an earlier analysis of 587 of the donors, V segments were called functional above 56.7% productive rearrangements and were called segregating when the between-donor standard deviation exceeded 5%. A statistical classification framework was built to diagnose cytomegalovirus status from the catalog of TCR beta chain sequences. In a later analysis, TCR nucleotide sequences were compared against IMGT/GENE-DB human TR gene sequences so that V and J genes could be assigned. Using the TCRdist pipeline, a later analysis assigned CDR3 sequences along with most-parsimonious VDJ recombination scenarios. In a later analysis, each TCR beta chain was defined by its CDR3 amino acid sequence together with its V-gene family, and reads without a unique V-gene family were excluded. To address suspected cross-contamination and a sequencing artifact, a later analysis removed 550 to 750 highly shared, low-generation-probability nucleotide sequences. For each public chain, a later analysis derived a clonal expansion index from normalized ranks of inferred template counts within each repertoire. In a later analysis, generation probabilities were computed using a VDJ recombination model fitted to out-of-frame rearrangements, and the results were checked against IGoR. Hypergeometric tests were used in a later analysis to score TCR-TCR, TCR-HLA and TCR-CMV co-occurrence, with a repertoire-size bias correction applied to the TCR pairs. A later analysis estimated false discovery rates by permuting HLA or CMV assignments 20 times. In a later analysis, co-occurring TCRs were grouped with DBSCAN, and TCRdist sequence similarity was added when clustering was performed within HLA-allele-positive subsets. Co-occurrence clustering excluded repertoires with fewer than 30,000 or more than 120,000 public chains, plus five with anomalous nucleotide sharing. TCRdb holds this immuneACCESS table with in-frame rearrangements only. Some clones are missing; in checked studies, unresolved V genes explain under half, and the rest has no known cause. That table is the source of V, J and clone size, and D and trimming were worked out from the DNA. Across this sample there are tens of thousands of clones, with under 85% seen only once. The biggest ten clones account for 3% to 3.5% of the sample.

V and J are truncated by 0 bases and 15 bases respectively, leaving an intervening sequence of 15 bases. The CDR3 goes from the cysteine to the phenylalanine over 12 residues. The retained sequence is limited to the CDR3, 36 bases, with the frame set at the first base. The germline V gene provides CDR1 SQVTM and CDR2 ANQGSEA. In total, over 600 healthy bone marrow donors made up the cohort. At the time of sampling, every cohort member was nominally healthy, though immune exposures that went unrecorded were likely present. The donor tested CMV seronegative, placing the donor among the 350 to 400 seronegative members of the cohort. Every donor gave a peripheral blood sample, and the peripheral blood mononuclear cells from that sample were used for TCR beta sequencing. The Qiagen DNeasy Blood Extraction Kit was used to extract genomic DNA from the blood cell samples.

The chain links TRBV29-1 with TRBJ2-1; D gene: possibly TRBD2, on 5 matching bases. Material: PBMCs. The TCR originated in a woman aged 35 to 49 in good health and CMV-seronegative. The sequenced DNA is TGCAGCGTTGAAGATAGGAGGTATCCTGGGTTCTTC. Its amino acids are CSVEDRRYPGFF.